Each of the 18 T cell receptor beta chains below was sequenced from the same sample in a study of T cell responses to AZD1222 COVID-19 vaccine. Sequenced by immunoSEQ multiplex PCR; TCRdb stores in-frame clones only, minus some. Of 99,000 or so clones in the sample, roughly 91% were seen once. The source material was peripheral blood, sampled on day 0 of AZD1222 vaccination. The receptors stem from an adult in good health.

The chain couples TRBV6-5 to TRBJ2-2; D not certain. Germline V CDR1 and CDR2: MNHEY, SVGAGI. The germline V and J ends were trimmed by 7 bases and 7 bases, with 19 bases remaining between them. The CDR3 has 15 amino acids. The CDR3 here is CASIRTASGNGELFF. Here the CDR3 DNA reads TGTGCCAGCATCCGCACGGCGTCTGGGAACGGGGAGCTGTTTTTT.

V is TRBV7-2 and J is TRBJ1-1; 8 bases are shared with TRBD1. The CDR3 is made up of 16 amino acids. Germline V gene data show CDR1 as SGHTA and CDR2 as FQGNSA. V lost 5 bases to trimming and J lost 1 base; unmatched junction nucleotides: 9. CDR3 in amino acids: CASSLGPGQGNTEAFF. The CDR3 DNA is TGTGCCAGCAGCCTAGGGCCAGGACAGGGGAACACTGAAGCTTTCTTT.

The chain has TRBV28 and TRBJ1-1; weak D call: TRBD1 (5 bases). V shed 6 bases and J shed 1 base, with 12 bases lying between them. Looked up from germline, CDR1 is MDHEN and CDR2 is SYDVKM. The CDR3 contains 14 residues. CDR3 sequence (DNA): TGTGCCAGCAGAGGGCCGGGGGAGAACACTGAAGCTTTCTTT. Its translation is CASRGPGENTEAFF.

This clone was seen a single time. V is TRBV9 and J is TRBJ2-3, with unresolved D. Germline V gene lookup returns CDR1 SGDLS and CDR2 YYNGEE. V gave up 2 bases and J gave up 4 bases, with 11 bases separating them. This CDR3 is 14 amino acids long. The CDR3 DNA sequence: TGTGCCAGCAGCGTTGGCCCGGCGCCAGATACGCAGTATTTT. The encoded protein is CASSVGPAPDTQYF.

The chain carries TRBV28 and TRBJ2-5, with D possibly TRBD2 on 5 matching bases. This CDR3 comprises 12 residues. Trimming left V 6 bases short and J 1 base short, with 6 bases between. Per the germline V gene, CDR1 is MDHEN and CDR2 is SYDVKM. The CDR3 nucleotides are TGTGCCAGCAGGGGGAGCCAAGAGACCCAGTACTTC. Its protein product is CASRGSQETQYF.

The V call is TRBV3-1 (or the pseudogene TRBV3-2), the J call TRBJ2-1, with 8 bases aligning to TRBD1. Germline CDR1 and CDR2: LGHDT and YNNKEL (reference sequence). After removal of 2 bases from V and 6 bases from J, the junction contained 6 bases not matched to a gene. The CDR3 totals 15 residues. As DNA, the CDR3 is TGTGCCAGCAGCCAAAGTACCGACAGGGGCAATGAGCAGTTCTTC. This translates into CASSQSTDRGNEQFF.

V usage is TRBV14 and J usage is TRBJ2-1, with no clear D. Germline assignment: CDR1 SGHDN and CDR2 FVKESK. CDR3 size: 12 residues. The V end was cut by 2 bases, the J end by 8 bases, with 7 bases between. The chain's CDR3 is CASSQSFDEQFF. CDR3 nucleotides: TGTGCCAGCAGCCAATCATTTGATGAGCAGTTCTTC.

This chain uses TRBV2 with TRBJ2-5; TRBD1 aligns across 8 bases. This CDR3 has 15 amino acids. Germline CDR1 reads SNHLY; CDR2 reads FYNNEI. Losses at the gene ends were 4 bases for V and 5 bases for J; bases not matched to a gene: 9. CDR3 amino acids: CASSVFGTGSETQYF. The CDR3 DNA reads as TGTGCCAGCAGTGTCTTCGGGACAGGTAGTGAGACCCAGTACTTC.

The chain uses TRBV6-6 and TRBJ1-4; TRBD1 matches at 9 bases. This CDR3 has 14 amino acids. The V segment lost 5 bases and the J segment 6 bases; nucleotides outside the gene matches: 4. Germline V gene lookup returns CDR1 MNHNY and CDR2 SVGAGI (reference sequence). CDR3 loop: CASSKTGGYEKLFF. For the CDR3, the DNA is TGTGCCAGCAGTAAGACAGGGGGGTATGAAAAACTGTTTTTT.

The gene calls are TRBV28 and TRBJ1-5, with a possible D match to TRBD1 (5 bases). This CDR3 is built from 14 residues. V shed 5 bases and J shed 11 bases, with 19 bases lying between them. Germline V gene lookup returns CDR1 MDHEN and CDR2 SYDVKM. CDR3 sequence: CASSPRAIDRAQHF. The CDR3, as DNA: TGTGCCAGCAGTCCCAGGGCTATTGATCGGGCCCAGCATTTT. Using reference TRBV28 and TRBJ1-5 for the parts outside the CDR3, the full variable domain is DVKVTQSSRYLVKRTGEKVFLECVQDMDHENMFWYRQDPGLGLRLIYFSYDVKMKEKGDIPEGYSVSREKKERFSLILESASTNQTSMYLCASSPRAIDRAQHFGDGTRLSIL.

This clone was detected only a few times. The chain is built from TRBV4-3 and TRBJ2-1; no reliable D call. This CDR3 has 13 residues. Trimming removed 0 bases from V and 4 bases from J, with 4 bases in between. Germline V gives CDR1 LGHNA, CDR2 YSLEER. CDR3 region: CASSQDEYNEQFF. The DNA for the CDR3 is TGCGCCAGCAGCCAAGACGAGTACAATGAGCAGTTCTTC.

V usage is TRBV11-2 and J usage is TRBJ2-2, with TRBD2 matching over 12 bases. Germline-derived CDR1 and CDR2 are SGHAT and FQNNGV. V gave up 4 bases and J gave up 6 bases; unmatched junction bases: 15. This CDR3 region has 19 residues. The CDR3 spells CASSSALRRLAGVPGELFF. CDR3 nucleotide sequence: TGTGCCAGCAGCTCCGCACTTCGCCGACTAGCGGGAGTTCCCGGGGAGCTGTTTTTT. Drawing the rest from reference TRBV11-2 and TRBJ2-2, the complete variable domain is EAGVAQSPRYKIIEKRQSVAFWCNPISGHATLYWYQQILGQGPKLLIQFQNNGVVDDSQLPKDRFSAERLKGVDSTLKIQPAKLEDSAVYLCASSSALRRLAGVPGELFFGEGSRLTVL.

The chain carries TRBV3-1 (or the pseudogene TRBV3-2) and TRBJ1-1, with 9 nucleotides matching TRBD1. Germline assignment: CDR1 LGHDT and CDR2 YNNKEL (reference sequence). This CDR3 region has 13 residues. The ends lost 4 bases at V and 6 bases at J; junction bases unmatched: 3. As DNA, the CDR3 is TGTGCCAGCAGCCGACAGGGGGAAGCTGAAGCTTTCTTT. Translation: CASSRQGEAEAFF.

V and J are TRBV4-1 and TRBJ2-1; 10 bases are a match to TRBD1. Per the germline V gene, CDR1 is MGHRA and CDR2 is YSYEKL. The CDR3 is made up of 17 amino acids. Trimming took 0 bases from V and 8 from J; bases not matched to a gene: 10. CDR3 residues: CASSQESDGQGVDEQFF. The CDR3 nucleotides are TGCGCCAGCAGCCAAGAAAGTGATGGACAGGGGGTCGATGAGCAGTTCTTC.

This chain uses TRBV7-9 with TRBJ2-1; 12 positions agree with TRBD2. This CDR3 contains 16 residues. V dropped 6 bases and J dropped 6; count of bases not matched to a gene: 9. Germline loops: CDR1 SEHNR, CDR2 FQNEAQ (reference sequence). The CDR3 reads CASSVSSGRAANEQFF. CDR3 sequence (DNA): TGTGCCAGCAGTGTCTCTAGCGGGAGGGCCGCCAATGAGCAGTTCTTC.

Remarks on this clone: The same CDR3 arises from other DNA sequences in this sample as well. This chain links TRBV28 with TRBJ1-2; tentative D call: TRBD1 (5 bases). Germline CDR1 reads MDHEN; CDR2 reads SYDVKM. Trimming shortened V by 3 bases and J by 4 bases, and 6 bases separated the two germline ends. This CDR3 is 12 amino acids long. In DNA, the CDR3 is TGTGCCAGCAGTTTGGGGGGCTATGGCTACACCTTC. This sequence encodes CASSLGGYGYTF.

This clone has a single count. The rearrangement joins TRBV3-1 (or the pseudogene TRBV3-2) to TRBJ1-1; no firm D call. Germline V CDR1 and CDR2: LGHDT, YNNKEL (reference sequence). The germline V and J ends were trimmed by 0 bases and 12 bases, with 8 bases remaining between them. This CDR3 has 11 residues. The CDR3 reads CASSQERKTFF. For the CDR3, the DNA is TGTGCCAGCAGCCAAGAAAGGAAAACTTTCTTT.

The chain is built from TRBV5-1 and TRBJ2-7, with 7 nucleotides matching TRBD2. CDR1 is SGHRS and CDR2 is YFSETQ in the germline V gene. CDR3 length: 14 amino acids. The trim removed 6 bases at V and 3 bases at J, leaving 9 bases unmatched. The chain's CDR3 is CASKASGANYEQYF. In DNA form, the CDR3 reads TGCGCCAGCAAGGCCAGCGGGGCCAACTACGAGCAGTACTTC.